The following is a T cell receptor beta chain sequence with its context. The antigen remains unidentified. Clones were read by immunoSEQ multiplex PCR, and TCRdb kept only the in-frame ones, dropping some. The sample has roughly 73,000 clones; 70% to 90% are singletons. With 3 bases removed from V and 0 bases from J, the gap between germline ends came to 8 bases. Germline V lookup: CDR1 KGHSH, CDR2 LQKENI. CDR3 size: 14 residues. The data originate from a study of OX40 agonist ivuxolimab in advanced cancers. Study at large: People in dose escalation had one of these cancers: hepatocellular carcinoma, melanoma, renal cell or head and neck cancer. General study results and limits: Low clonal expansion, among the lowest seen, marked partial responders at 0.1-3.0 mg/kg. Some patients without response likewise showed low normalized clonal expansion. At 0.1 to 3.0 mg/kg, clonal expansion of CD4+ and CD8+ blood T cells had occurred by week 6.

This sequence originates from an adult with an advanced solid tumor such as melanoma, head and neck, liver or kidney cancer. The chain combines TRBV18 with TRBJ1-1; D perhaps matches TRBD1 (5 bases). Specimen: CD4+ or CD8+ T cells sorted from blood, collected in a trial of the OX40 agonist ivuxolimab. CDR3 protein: CASSPQGVNTEAFF. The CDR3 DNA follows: TGTGCCAGCTCACCGCAGGGAGTGAACACTGAAGCTTTCTTT.